The text below deals with one TCR beta chain. Its antigen remains unidentified. 5'RACE primed from the constant segment yielded TCR alpha and TCR beta cDNA libraries bearing sample barcodes and UMIs. TCRdb called the 5' RACE reads again in MiXCR, with one record for every CDR3 protein. This repertoire shows 540,000 or so distinct CDR3 sequences, approximately 20% found once; its top ten account for around 13%. This specimen belongs to a study of T-cell memory formation after mild COVID-19. The CDR3 spans 12 residues. V lost 2 bases and J lost 13, with 15 bases in between. CDR1 and CDR2 from the germline V gene are WSHSY and SAAADI. Study results and caveats: CD4+ bias marked clones expanding day 15 to 37, unlike balanced contracting clones. Clones that contracted clustered mainly in CM and EM if CD4+ and in EMRA if CD8+.

Sample: PBMCs or a T cell subset sorted from them (not recorded which). The genes are TRBV10-2 and TRBJ2-7; weak D call: TRBD1 (6 bases). This clonotype was obtained from an adult woman who had mild COVID-19 (a few samples of this study predate the infection). Cell type and time point are not known. The CDR3 reads CASSEIKQGAYF. The CDR3 DNA reads as TGCGCCAGCAGTGAGATCAAACAGGGAGCCTACTTC.